A single sample is the source of the 10 T cell receptor beta chains below, sequenced in a study of cytomegalovirus exposure and HLA in healthy donors. Primers included in the PCR were 60 Vbeta and 13 Jbeta primers. TCRdb's table, derived via immunoSEQ multiplex PCR, lists solely in-frame clones and lacks some. The profile covers about 68,000 clones, with roughly four fifths appearing a single time and 6.5% to 8% taken by the ten largest. Source material: PBMCs. The receptors stem from a human donor in good health.

The rearrangement uses TRBV6-6 and TRBJ1-5; tentatively, D is TRBD1 (5 bases). Germline-derived CDR1 and CDR2 are MNHNY and SVGAGI (reference sequence). Trimming left V 6 bases short and J 5 bases short, with 14 bases between. The CDR3 is 14 residues long. The CDR3 spells CASSPGRGYQPQHF. In DNA, the CDR3 is TGTGCCAGCAGCCCAGGGAGGGGTTATCAGCCCCAGCATTTT.

This clone turned up a few times. V usage is TRBV13 and J usage is TRBJ2-2; possibly TRBD1 for D (6 bases). Deletions cut 5 bases from V and 0 bases from J, with 25 bases between. Germline V gives CDR1 PRHDT, CDR2 FYEKMQ (reference sequence). The CDR3 spans 20 residues. The CDR3 DNA is TGTGCCAGCAGCCGATACCCAGACACAGGGCCGGGGACGAACACCGGGGAGCTGTTTTTT. It translates to CASSRYPDTGPGTNTGELFF.

This clone was observed once. The chain joins TRBV7-8 to TRBJ2-1; 7 bases match TRBD1. The length of the CDR3 is 15 residues. The germline V gene has CDR1 SGHVS and CDR2 FQNEAQ. Losses at the gene ends were 5 bases for V and 2 bases for J; bases not matched to a gene: 6. The CDR3 nucleotides are TGTGCCAGCAGCCCGTCCCAGGGGGCCTACAATGAGCAGTTCTTC. It yields the protein CASSPSQGAYNEQFF.

The J gene is TRBJ2-7, the V gene TRBV5-1; the match to TRBD1 covers 8 bases. V shed 2 bases and J 6 bases; nucleotides not matched to a gene: 10. This CDR3 has 15 amino acids. From germline, CDR1 is SGHRS and CDR2 YFSETQ. CDR3 region: CASSFGQGRGLEQYF. The CDR3 DNA follows: TGCGCCAGCAGCTTCGGACAGGGTCGGGGCCTCGAGCAGTACTTC.

A few counts support this clone. The V call is TRBV10-3, the J call TRBJ2-6; D not certain. The length of the CDR3 is 14 residues. Germline CDR1 reads ENHRY; CDR2 reads SYGVKD. V was cut by 10 bases and J by 2 bases, with 12 bases left in between. This CDR3 is CATGFETGANVLTF. In DNA, the CDR3 is TGTGCCACCGGGTTCGAGACTGGGGCCAACGTCCTGACTTTC.

The V gene is TRBV30, the J gene TRBJ1-6; TRBD1 matches 8 bases. The CDR3 extends over 13 amino acids. CDR1 is GTSNPN, CDR2 SVGIG, per germline (reference sequence). Trimming removed 2 bases from V and 6 bases from J; junction bases left unmatched: 0. The CDR3 DNA is TGTGCCTGGAGTACAGGGGGTAATTCACCCCTCCACTTT. Residues: CAWSTGGNSPLHF. The entire variable domain, with the rest obtained from reference TRBV30 and TRBJ1-6, is as follows: SQTIHQWPATLVQPVGSPLSLECTVEGTSNPNLYWYRQAAGRGLQLLFYSVGIGQISSEVPQNLSASRPQDRQFILSSKKLLLSDSGFYLCAWSTGGNSPLHFGNGTRLTVT.

CDR3 in amino acids: CASSGGQNPYEQYF. The CDR3 bases are TGTGCCAGCAGTGGGGGACAGAATCCCTACGAGCAGTACTTC. The V gene is TRBV28, the J gene TRBJ2-7; 7 nucleotides agree with TRBD1. Trimming took 5 bases from V and 2 from J; bases not matched to a gene: 6. This CDR3 is 14 amino acids long. Germline assignment: CDR1 MDHEN and CDR2 SYDVKM.

The chain is built from TRBV5-1 and TRBJ1-2; D not certain. Germline CDR1 reads SGHRS; CDR2 reads YFSETQ. The CDR3 covers 14 residues. V was cut by 0 bases and J by 2 bases, with 8 bases left in between. The chain's CDR3 is CASSLDGGNYGYTF. CDR3 sequence (DNA): TGCGCCAGCAGCTTGGACGGCGGCAACTATGGCTACACCTTC.

The rearrangement uses TRBV7-3 and TRBJ2-7, with no clear D. The CDR3 runs to 14 residues. The V gene's germline CDR1 is SGHTA and CDR2 FQGTGA. V was trimmed by 4 bases and J by 3 bases, leaving 13 bases between them. CDR3 in amino acids: CASSSTGSYYEQYF. CDR3 sequence (DNA): TGTGCCAGCAGCTCCACGGGTTCTTACTACGAGCAGTACTTC.

The V and J genes are TRBV5-6 and TRBJ2-3; TRBD1 agrees at 9 bases. The V segment lost 4 bases and the J segment 5 bases; nucleotides outside the gene matches: 8. The germline V gene encodes CDR1 SGHDT and CDR2 YYEEEE. The CDR3 extends over 15 amino acids. The CDR3 spells CASSPDRQGGDTQYF. The CDR3 DNA follows: TGTGCCAGCAGCCCGGATCGACAGGGGGGAGATACGCAGTATTTT. The variable domain in full, with the rest retrieved from reference TRBV5-6 and TRBJ2-3, is DAGVTQSPTHLIKTRGQQVTLRCSPKSGHDTVSWYQQALGQGPQFIFQYYEEEERQRGNFPDRFSGHQFPNYSSELNVNALLLGDSALYLCASSPDRQGGDTQYFGPGTRLTVL.